Below are 15 T cell receptor beta chains sequenced from a single sample in a study of T-cell memory formation after mild COVID-19. MiXCR, applied by TCRdb to the 5' RACE reads, yields one record per CDR3 protein. The sample consists of about 560,000 distinct CDR3 sequences, approximately 15% of them appearing once. Sequencing input: PBMCs or a T cell subset sorted from them (not recorded which). These receptors were collected from an adult woman who had mild COVID-19 (a few samples of this study predate the infection). Cell type and time point are not known.

V gene TRBV14 combines with J gene TRBJ1-1; no clear D gene. CDR3 length: 17 residues. The V gene's germline CDR1 is SGHDN and CDR2 FVKESK. V lost 0 bases and J 0 bases, leaving 14 bases between the germline ends. The CDR3 reads CASSQDAAETMNTEAFF. CDR3 sequence (DNA): TGTGCCAGCAGCCAAGATGCGGCAGAAACTATGAACACTGAAGCTTTCTTT.

This clonotype has more than one count but fewer than ten. The chain recombines TRBV20-1 with TRBJ2-5; 11 bases align to TRBD2. Per the germline V gene, CDR1 is DFQATT and CDR2 is SNEGSKA (reference sequence). The CDR3 has 14 residues. J gave up 1 base and V 2 bases, and 0 bases lay outside the gene matches. This chain's CDR3 is CSARTSGSQETQYF. CDR3 nucleotides: TGCAGTGCTAGAACTAGCGGGAGCCAAGAGACCCAGTACTTC.

This chain connects TRBV7-8 to TRBJ2-1; the D call may be TRBD1 or TRBD2 (5 bases each). The V end was cut by 5 bases, the J end by 8 bases, with 22 bases between. The CDR3 is 16 amino acids. The germline CDR1 and CDR2 sequences are SGHVS and FQNEAQ. Written as DNA, the CDR3 is TGTGCCAGCAGCCTTGTGTGGGGACCGCTCGGAGATGAGCAGTTCTTC. It translates to CASSLVWGPLGDEQFF.

A few counts support this clonotype. J is TRBJ1-2 and V is TRBV12-5, with a tentative D call TRBD1 (6 bases). The CDR3 is 14 residues long. Between the trimmed V and J ends, which lost 2 bases and 4 bases, there was a span of 11 bases. Germline CDR1 reads LGHNT; CDR2 reads FRNRAP. This chain's CDR3 is CASGLTGLGYGYTF. CDR3 DNA sequence: TGTGCTAGTGGTTTGACAGGGCTGGGCTATGGCTACACCTTC. Drawing the rest from reference TRBV12-5 and TRBJ1-2, the complete variable domain is DARVTQTPRHKVTEMGQEVTMRCQPILGHNTVFWYRQTMMQGLELLAYFRNRAPLDDSGMPKDRFSAEMPDATLATLKIQPSEPRDSAVYFCASGLTGLGYGYTFGSGTRLTVV.

This clonotype has just a few counts. The chain joins TRBV5-4 to TRBJ2-3; weak D call: TRBD2 (6 bases). Deletions cut 1 base from V and 0 bases from J, with 9 bases between. Germline V gene sequence: CDR1 SGHNT, CDR2 YYREEE (reference sequence). The length of the CDR3 is 15 residues. The CDR3 nucleotides are TGTGCCAGCAGCTTGCGGGGGATTAGCACAGATACGCAGTATTTT. Its protein is CASSLRGISTDTQYF.

This clonotype was seen a few times. The chain employs TRBV24-1 and TRBJ1-2, with D unclear. V lost 5 bases to trimming and J lost 6 bases, with 12 bases between them. Germline assignment: CDR1 KGHDR and CDR2 SFDVKD. The CDR3 is 13 amino acids. The CDR3 reads CATSVGQNNGYTF. The CDR3 nucleotides are TGTGCCACCAGTGTAGGGCAAAACAATGGCTACACCTTC.

This clonotype was recorded many times. The chain recombines TRBV18 with TRBJ2-7; unclear D gene. This CDR3 is 11 amino acids long. Germline CDR1 KGHSH, CDR2 LQKENI. The V end was cut by 2 bases, the J end by 5 bases, with 4 bases between. This chain's CDR3 is CASSPKDEQYF. The CDR3 DNA is TGTGCCAGCTCACCAAAGGACGAGCAGTACTTC.

The genes are TRBV5-1 and TRBJ1-6; 9 nucleotides match TRBD1. Germline V lookup: CDR1 SGHRS, CDR2 YFSETQ. V was pared by 5 bases and J by 7 bases, with 10 bases of the junction left unmatched. The CDR3 runs to 16 residues. The CDR3 region is CASREDGQGKNSPLHF. In DNA form, the CDR3 reads TGCGCCAGCAGAGAAGACGGACAGGGGAAGAATTCACCCCTCCACTTT.

This clonotype was seen a handful of times. The chain uses TRBV7-6 and TRBJ2-5; 12 bases match TRBD1. From germline, CDR1 is SGHVS and CDR2 FNYEAQ. The trim removed 5 bases at V and 5 bases at J, leaving 12 bases unmatched. The CDR3 covers 17 residues. CDR3 nucleotides: TGTGCCAGCAGCCGCTTCCCGGGACAGGGGGCGGAGGAGACCCAGTACTTC. It specifies CASSRFPGQGAEETQYF.

In its sample, this clonotype was seen many times. The chain joins TRBV7-9 to TRBJ2-7; 7 nucleotides match TRBD2. CDR3 length equals 12 residues. Trimming removed 6 bases from V and 7 bases from J; junction bases left unmatched: 6. Germline V gene lookup returns CDR1 SEHNR and CDR2 FQNEAQ (reference sequence). The CDR3: CASSFPAGEQYF. The CDR3 coding sequence is TGTGCCAGCAGTTTCCCAGCGGGAGAGCAGTACTTC.

This clonotype was observed a few times. The rearrangement links TRBV5-1 to TRBJ1-6; unclear D gene. The germline V gene encodes CDR1 SGHRS and CDR2 YFSETQ. V was clipped by 0 bases and J by 7 bases, with 11 bases between them. CDR3 size: 15 residues. As DNA, the CDR3 is TGCGCCAGCAGCTTGGACACGTTGTCGAATTCACCCCTCCACTTT. It codes for CASSLDTLSNSPLHF.

The chain uses TRBV12-3 or TRBV12-4 and TRBJ2-6; either TRBD1 or TRBD2 may supply D (6 bases each). The CDR3 spans 16 residues. The ends were cut back, 5 bases at V and 4 bases at J, with 15 bases in the middle. CDR3: CASSLPRGVGANVLTF. The CDR3 DNA sequence: TGTGCCAGCAGTCTCCCTAGGGGGGTCGGGGCCAACGTCCTGACTTTC.

On this clonotype: Relative to the germline gene, one junction end is altered; a read error may explain this. This chain connects TRBV2 to TRBJ1-1, with a tentative D call TRBD1 (6 bases). The CDR3 extends over 18 amino acids. Germline V gene sequence: CDR1 SNHLY, CDR2 FYNNEI. CDR3 sequence (DNA): TGTGCCAGCAGTGTACGTGGCAACAGGGCGCGGGGGAACACTGAAGCTTTATTT. Translated, it gives CASSVRGNRARGNTEALF. The entire variable domain, with the rest obtained from reference TRBV2 and TRBJ1-1, is as follows: EPEVTQTPSHQVTQMGQEVILRCVPISNHLYFYWYRQILGQKVEFLVSFYNNEISEKSEIFDDQFSVERPDGSNFTLKIRSTKLEDSAMYFCASSVRGNRARGNTEALFGQGTRLTVV.

The J gene is TRBJ1-2, the V gene TRBV29-1, with a possible D match to TRBD1 (5 bases). V was pared by 6 bases and J by 4 bases, with 12 bases between. CDR1 and CDR2 from the germline V gene are SQVTM and ANQGSEA. The CDR3 is 12 amino acids. CDR3: CSVYGGSYGYTF. The CDR3 coding sequence is TGCAGCGTGTACGGGGGAAGCTATGGCTACACCTTC. The full variable domain, rest sourced from reference TRBV29-1 and TRBJ1-2, is SAVISQKPSRDICQRGTSLTIQCQVDSQVTMMFWYRQQPGQSLTLIATANQGSEATYESGFVIDKFPISRPNLTFSTLTVSNMSPEDSSIYLCSVYGGSYGYTFGSGTRLTVV.

The J gene is TRBJ2-7, the V gene TRBV18; tentative D call: TRBD2 (6 bases). V was cut by 2 bases and J by 1 base, with 12 bases left in between. Germline CDR1 and CDR2: KGHSH and LQKENI. There are 15 residues in the CDR3. The CDR3 loop is CASSPRQEGSYEQYF. Written as DNA, the CDR3 is TGTGCCAGCTCACCAAGGCAGGAGGGATCCTACGAGCAGTACTTC.